This record concerns one T cell receptor beta chain sequence. This record belongs to a study of blood T cell repertoires in COVID-19. Overall study: Collection of acute and convalescent COVID-19 samples took place in the United States, Italy and Spain. Sample material is recorded as cDNA or gDNA derived from T cells, B-cell-depleted T cells, or PBMCs.

CDR1 is SGHDN, CDR2 FVKESK, per germline. The CDR3 sequence is 12 residues long. V was clipped by 5 bases and J by 8 bases, with 12 bases between them. TCRdb's table, derived via immunoSEQ multiplex PCR, lists solely in-frame clones and lacks some. Of 87,000 or so clones in the sample, around 86% were seen once. This clonotype was sampled from a woman in her 70s with acute or convalescent COVID-19. Source material: peripheral blood. The chain is built from TRBV14 and TRBJ1-2, with D perhaps matching TRBD1 (6 bases). The CDR3 DNA sequence: TGTGCCAGCAGCATTGGGGGCCTGGGCTACACCTTC. Translating gives CASSIGGLGYTF.